The T cell receptor (beta chain) described here comes from a study of cytomegalovirus exposure and HLA in healthy donors. V lost 8 bases, J lost 5 bases, and 10 bases stayed unmatched. Germline CDR1 is MNHNY and CDR2 is SVGAGI (reference sequence). The CDR3 spans 14 residues. General study findings and limits: After further analysis at a later stage, around 17,000 TCR beta sequences were associated with HLA alleles at 0.05 false discovery rate. A later analysis by the authors found several of the most significant clusters apparently linked to common viral pathogens. Most subjects' HLA-A and HLA-B alleles were reportedly predicted from TCR beta sequences.

This clone was observed a single time. Its cognate antigen is unknown. Primers for the PCR totalled 60 Vbeta and 13 Jbeta. Repertoires were generated with immunoSEQ multiplex PCR, while TCRdb's copy carries only in-frame clones and drops some. The data contain 150,000 to 200,000 clones, roughly 78% of them singletons. V gene TRBV6-6 combines with J gene TRBJ2-5, with TRBD1 matching over 8 bases. The sample comprised PBMCs. The receptor comes from a woman in her 30s in good health and CMV-seronegative. The CDR3 loop is CASFRDRLGETQYF. The CDR3 bases are TGTGCCAGCTTCCGGGACAGGTTAGGGGAGACCCAGTACTTC.